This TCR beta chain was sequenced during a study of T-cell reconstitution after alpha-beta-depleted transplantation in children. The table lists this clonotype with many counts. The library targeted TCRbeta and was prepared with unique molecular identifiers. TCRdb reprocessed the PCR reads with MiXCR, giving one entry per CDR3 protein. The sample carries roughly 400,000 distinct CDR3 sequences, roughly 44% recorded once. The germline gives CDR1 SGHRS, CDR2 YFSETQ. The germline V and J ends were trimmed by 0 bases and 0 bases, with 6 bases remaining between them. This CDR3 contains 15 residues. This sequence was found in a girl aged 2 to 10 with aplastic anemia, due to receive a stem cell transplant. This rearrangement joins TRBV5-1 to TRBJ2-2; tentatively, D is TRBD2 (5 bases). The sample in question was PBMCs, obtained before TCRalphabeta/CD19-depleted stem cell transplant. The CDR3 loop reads CASSLVGTNTGELFF. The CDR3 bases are TGCGCCAGCAGCTTGGTCGGGACGAACACCGGGGAGCTGTTTTTT.